Below are 8 T cell receptor beta chains sequenced from a single sample in a study of blood T cell repertoires in COVID-19. Assay: immunoSEQ multiplex PCR; the TCRdb copy retains only in-frame clones and omits some. Of 40,000 or so clones listed, 85% to 90% are singletons. The sequenced material came from peripheral blood. These receptors were collected from a man aged 50 to 59 with active COVID-19.

This clone was picked up one time. The V and J genes are TRBV28 and TRBJ1-4, with D hard to call. This CDR3 spans 15 amino acids. V lost 5 bases and J lost 7, with 17 bases in between. The germline V gene encodes CDR1 MDHEN and CDR2 SYDVKM. CDR3 in amino acids: CASSNPTPRGEKLFF. CDR3 DNA sequence: TGTGCCAGCAGTAACCCCACCCCTCGAGGTGAAAAACTGTTTTTT.

This clone was counted once. V is TRBV6-5 and J is TRBJ1-3; 10 nucleotides align to TRBD1. CDR3 size: 16 residues. With 4 bases clipped from V and 3 bases from J, the junction kept 6 bases outside the gene matches. The germline V gene encodes CDR1 MNHEY and CDR2 SVGAGI. CDR3 nucleotide sequence: TGTGCCAGCAGTTCCGCAGGGACAGGGGATGGAAACACCATATATTTT. This sequence encodes CASSSAGTGDGNTIYF.

The chain recombines TRBV5-1 with TRBJ2-7; D might be TRBD1 (5 bases). Trimming removed 0 bases at V and 4 bases at J, with 11 bases between. The length of the CDR3 is 14 residues. Germline CDR1 SGHRS, CDR2 YFSETQ. The CDR3 nucleotides are TGCGCCAGCAGCTTGGACAGGATGGTTTACGAGCAGTACTTC. Amino acid sequence: CASSLDRMVYEQYF. The whole variable domain, remainder taken from reference TRBV5-1 and TRBJ2-7, is KAGVTQTPRYLIKTRGQQVTLSCSPISGHRSVSWYQQTPGQGLQFLFEYFSETQRNKGNFPGRFSGRQFSNSRSEMNVSTLELGDSALYLCASSLDRMVYEQYFGPGTRLTVT.

V usage is TRBV28 and J usage is TRBJ1-1; D is uncertain. Between the trimmed V and J ends, which lost 1 base and 2 bases, there was a span of 5 bases. Germline CDR1 reads MDHEN; CDR2 reads SYDVKM. This CDR3 spans 13 amino acids. The CDR3 nucleotides are TGTGCCAGCAGTTTATCCGTTAACACTGAAGCTTTCTTT. Amino acid sequence: CASSLSVNTEAFF.

This chain joins TRBV7-2 and TRBJ1-1; a weak D match, TRBD1 (6 bases). The CDR3 runs to 15 residues. Germline V CDR1 and CDR2: SGHTA, FQGNSA. V was cut by 3 bases and J by 5 bases, with 16 bases left in between. The chain's CDR3 is CASSFGFRGITEAFF. The DNA for the CDR3 is TGTGCCAGCAGCTTTGGGTTCAGGGGTATTACTGAAGCTTTCTTT.

The J gene is TRBJ1-3, the V gene TRBV7-2; D is unresolved. Trimming cost V 1 base and J 0 bases, with 7 bases left between them. This CDR3 is built from 15 residues. Germline-derived CDR1 and CDR2 are SGHTA and FQGNSA. In nucleotides, the CDR3 is TGTGCCAGCAGCTTAGAGCAAGCCTCTGGAAACACCATATATTTT. This encodes CASSLEQASGNTIYF.

The rearrangement uses TRBV20-1 and TRBJ2-5; TRBD1 agrees at 8 bases. J lost 4 bases, V lost 3 bases, and 7 bases had no gene match. CDR1 and CDR2 from the germline V gene are DFQATT and SNEGSKA (reference sequence). The CDR3 has 14 residues. This CDR3 reads CSASHQGAGETQYF. The CDR3 nucleotides read TGCAGTGCTAGTCATCAGGGGGCTGGAGAGACCCAGTACTTC.

The J gene is TRBJ1-5, the V gene TRBV2, with 9 bases fitting TRBD1. The CDR3 consists of 13 residues. Germline V gene lookup returns CDR1 SNHLY and CDR2 FYNNEI. The junction had 3 bases not matched to a gene; V was cut back by 8 bases and J by 4 bases. This CDR3 is CASEDRGNQPQHF. CDR3 sequence (DNA): TGTGCCAGCGAAGACAGGGGGAATCAGCCCCAGCATTTT.